The rows below give T cell receptor beta chains drawn from one sample of a study of technical replicates of blood from a handful of donors. Clones were read by immunoSEQ multiplex PCR, and TCRdb kept only the in-frame ones, dropping some. Found here are 45,000 to 65,000 clones, 94% of them singletons; the top ten hold about 0.22%. The sample consisted of T cells isolated from PBMCs. Receptor source: a human donor in good health. Each CDR3 is given with its conserved first and last residue. A D gene is named only where the DNA matches it firmly. Some rows have no size entry. The others give once, few or many, or a class for an expanded clone.

size	J	V	D	CDR3	DNA
-	TRBJ2-1	TRBV9	-	CASSAKIVALRNEQFF	TGTGCCAGCAGCGCCAAGATAGTAGCCCTGAGAAATGAGCAGTTCTTC
-	TRBJ2-7	TRBV6-5	-	CASSYSHRDEQYF	TGTGCCAGCAGTTACTCCCACCGGGACGAGCAGTACTTC
-	TRBJ2-1	TRBV28	TRBD2	CASSGGTSGRDYYNEQFF	TGTGCCAGCAGTGGGGGGACTAGCGGGAGGGATTACTACAATGAGCAGTTCTTC
-	TRBJ2-1	TRBV11-2	-	CASSGRTYNEQFF	TGTGCCAGCAGTGGCAGGACCTACAATGAGCAGTTCTTC
-	TRBJ2-1	TRBV10-1	-	CASTRGGTEENEQFF	TGCGCCAGCACCCGAGGAGGGACAGAGGAAAATGAGCAGTTCTTC
-	TRBJ2-5	TRBV18	-	CASLRTIQETQYF	TGTGCCAGCTTACGGACTATCCAAGAGACCCAGTACTTC
-	TRBJ2-7	TRBV6-6	TRBD2	CASSYSLREGFDEQYF	TGTGCCAGCAGTTACTCACTCCGGGAGGGCTTCGACGAGCAGTACTTC
-	TRBJ1-2	TRBV28	-	CASSTYSGVHYGYTF	TGTGCCAGCAGTACTTACTCGGGTGTTCACTATGGCTACACCTTC
-	TRBJ1-3	TRBV29-1	-	CSVTRTSGNTIYF	TGCAGCGTCACACGAACCTCTGGAAACACCATATATTTT
-	TRBJ2-3	TRBV5-6	-	CASSFGARTDTQYF	TGTGCCAGCAGCTTCGGAGCTCGCACAGATACGCAGTATTTT
-	TRBJ1-1	TRBV29-1	TRBD1	CSVATGDNTEAFF	TGCAGCGTAGCGACAGGGGACAACACTGAAGCTTTCTTT
-	TRBJ2-3	TRBV7-9	TRBD2	CASSFVTGLASDTQYF	TGTGCCAGCAGCTTTGTTACGGGACTAGCTTCAGATACGCAGTATTTT
-	TRBJ1-2	TRBV11-3	-	CASSPREANYGYTF	TGTGCCAGCAGCCCCCGTGAGGCTAACTATGGCTACACCTTC
-	TRBJ2-1	TRBV29-1	TRBD2	CSVERLASGDSLSYNEQFF	TGCAGCGTTGAAAGGTTAGCTAGCGGGGACTCCCTCTCCTACAATGAGCAGTTCTTC
-	TRBJ1-4	TRBV5-6	-	CASSSLGGEKLFF	TGTGCCAGCAGCTCCTTAGGAGGAGAAAAACTGTTTTTT
-	TRBJ2-2	TRBV5-1	TRBD1	CASSLTGGRVTGELFF	TGCGCCAGCAGCTTGACAGGGGGCAGGGTCACCGGGGAGCTGTTTTTT
-	TRBJ2-5	TRBV10-2	TRBD2	CASRTSGSETQYF	TGCGCCAGCAGGACTAGCGGGAGCGAGACCCAGTACTTC
-	TRBJ2-3	TRBV28	TRBD2	CASSLGGRVTDTQYF	TGTGCCAGCAGTTTGGGCGGGAGGGTCACAGATACGCAGTATTTT
few	TRBJ2-7	TRBV28	TRBD2	CASSLSGSGVISYEQYF	TGTGCCAGCAGTTTATCTGGTAGCGGGGTTATCTCCTACGAGCAGTACTTC
-	TRBJ2-1	TRBV10-1	TRBD2	CASSDSSGYNEQFF	TGCGCCAGCAGTGACTCTAGCGGCTACAATGAGCAGTTCTTC
-	TRBJ1-1	TRBV6-6	-	CASSYSPGVNTEAFF	TGTGCCAGCAGTTACTCTCCAGGGGTGAACACTGAAGCTTTCTTT
-	TRBJ2-2	TRBV23-1	TRBD2	CASSQPRTAGGTGELFF	TGCGCCAGCAGTCAGCCGAGAACAGCGGGAGGCACCGGGGAGCTGTTTTTT
once	TRBJ2-1	TRBV18	-	CASSLQTEQFF	TGTGCCAGCTCACTACAGACTGAGCAGTTCTTC
-	TRBJ2-3	TRBV5-4	TRBD2	CASIQRGENTQYF	TGTGCCAGCATCCAGCGGGGGGAAAATACGCAGTATTTT
-	TRBJ2-3	TRBV5-1	TRBD1	CASSLTGTGLRGAVWQYF	TGCGCCAGCAGCTTGACCGGGACAGGGTTGAGGGGGGCGGTTTGGCAGTATTTT
-	TRBJ2-2	TRBV7-9	TRBD1	CASSPGTGNTGELFF	TGTGCCAGCAGCCCCGGGACAGGGAACACCGGGGAGCTGTTTTTT
-	TRBJ1-2	TRBV7-9	-	CASSPEVNYGYTF	TGTGCCAGCAGCCCAGAGGTCAACTATGGCTACACCTTC
-	TRBJ2-3	TRBV18	TRBD2	CASSPSWTSGTDTQYF	TGTGCCAGCTCACCCTCCTGGACTAGCGGCACAGATACGCAGTATTTT
once	TRBJ1-2	TRBV5-6	TRBD1	CASSLVGGTGGTYTF	TGTGCCAGCAGCTTGGTTGGGGGGACAGGGGGAACCTACACCTTC
-	TRBJ2-1	TRBV15	TRBD2	CATSRDRASGNEQFF	TGTGCCACCAGCAGAGATAGGGCTAGCGGCAATGAGCAGTTCTTC
-	TRBJ2-1	TRBV29-1	TRBD2	CSVEDLAGGANEQFF	TGCAGCGTTGAAGACCTAGCGGGAGGTGCTAATGAGCAGTTCTTC
-	TRBJ2-7	TRBV10-2	TRBD2	CASSGTSGGGYEQYF	TGCGCCAGCAGCGGGACTAGCGGGGGAGGTTACGAGCAGTACTTC
-	TRBJ2-7	TRBV7-9	TRBD1	CASSARGSEQYF	TGTGCCAGCAGCGCCAGGGGGAGCGAGCAGTACTTC
-	TRBJ2-5	TRBV5-4	-	CASSPPSGLGWETQYF	TGTGCCAGCAGCCCTCCGTCAGGGCTGGGATGGGAGACCCAGTACTTC
-	TRBJ2-7	TRBV10-2	-	CASSESRIGQYF	TGCGCCAGCAGTGAGTCGAGGATCGGGCAGTACTTC
-	TRBJ2-2	TRBV5-4	-	CASSGDRMGWTGELFF	TGTGCCAGCAGCGGTGACAGGATGGGTTGGACCGGGGAGCTGTTTTTT
-	TRBJ1-2	TRBV28	-	CASSYRSYGYTF	TGTGCCAGCAGCTATCGGAGTTATGGCTACACCTTC
-	TRBJ1-1	TRBV7-9	TRBD1	CASSSQGAFTEAFF	TGTGCCAGCAGCTCTCAGGGGGCGTTCACTGAAGCTTTCTTT
-	TRBJ2-5	TRBV12-5	TRBD2	CASGLVRDSGRPNQETQYF	TGTGCTAGTGGTTTGGTACGTGATAGCGGGAGGCCTAACCAGGAGACCCAGTACTTC
-	TRBJ2-1	TRBV29-1	TRBD1	CSVERDRNNEQFF	TGCAGCGTTGAAAGGGACAGAAACAATGAGCAGTTCTTC
-	TRBJ2-2	TRBV29-1	TRBD2	CSATGGVQPNTGELFF	TGCAGCGCGACGGGGGGGGTGCAACCGAACACCGGGGAGCTGTTTTTT
-	TRBJ2-7	TRBV7-9	TRBD1	CASSKTQGVYEQYF	TGTGCCAGCAGCAAAACGCAGGGGGTCTACGAGCAGTACTTC
-	TRBJ2-3	TRBV7-9	-	CASSLERRGTDTQYF	TGTGCCAGCAGCTTAGAGAGGAGGGGAACAGATACGCAGTATTTT
-	TRBJ2-7	TRBV28	-	CASSITGKRYF	TGTGCCAGCAGTATAACAGGGAAGAGGTACTTC
-	TRBJ1-2	TRBV7-3	-	CASSTAGLMTYGYTF	TGTGCCAGCAGCACAGCGGGACTCATGACCTATGGCTACACCTTC
-	TRBJ2-7	TRBV5-1	TRBD2	CASSPGTSPRGSYEQYF	TGCGCCAGCAGCCCGGGGACTAGCCCCCGTGGCTCCTACGAGCAGTACTTC
-	TRBJ2-5	TRBV9	TRBD2	CASSLSGAGQETQYF	TGTGCCAGCAGCTTGAGCGGGGCAGGTCAAGAAACCCAGTACTTC
-	TRBJ2-7	TRBV9	-	CASSATTGSLSESEQYF	TGTGCCAGCAGCGCTACGACAGGCTCCTTGAGTGAAAGCGAGCAGTACTTC
-	TRBJ1-1	TRBV5-6	TRBD1	CASSAPDRGNTEAFF	TGTGCCAGCAGCGCGCCGGACAGGGGGAACACTGAAGCTTTCTTT
-	TRBJ2-7	TRBV7-6	TRBD1	CASSPQGARYEQYF	TGTGCCAGCAGCCCGCAGGGGGCCCGCTACGAGCAGTACTTC
once	TRBJ2-3	TRBV15	-	CATSGMGTNTDTQYF	TGTGCCACCAGCGGCATGGGGACAAACACAGATACGCAGTATTTT
-	TRBJ2-7	TRBV11-3	-	CASGLGRGSSYEQYF	TGTGCCAGCGGACTCGGTCGAGGAAGCTCCTACGAGCAGTACTTC
-	TRBJ2-2	TRBV10-1	TRBD2	CASSWTSGRGANTGELFF	TGCGCCAGCAGTTGGACTAGCGGGAGAGGAGCGAACACCGGGGAGCTGTTTTTT
few	TRBJ1-1	TRBV9	-	CASRVTGTEAFF	TGTGCCAGCAGAGTGACGGGCACTGAAGCTTTCTTT
once	TRBJ2-1	TRBV11-2	-	CASSAARGYNEQFF	TGTGCCAGCAGCGCGGCCCGAGGGTACAATGAGCAGTTCTTC
-	TRBJ1-1	TRBV6-5	-	CASRQGWTEAFF	TGTGCCAGCAGACAGGGATGGACTGAAGCTTTCTTT
-	TRBJ1-3	TRBV10-3	-	CAITSSGNTIYF	TGTGCCATCACCAGCTCTGGAAACACCATATATTTT